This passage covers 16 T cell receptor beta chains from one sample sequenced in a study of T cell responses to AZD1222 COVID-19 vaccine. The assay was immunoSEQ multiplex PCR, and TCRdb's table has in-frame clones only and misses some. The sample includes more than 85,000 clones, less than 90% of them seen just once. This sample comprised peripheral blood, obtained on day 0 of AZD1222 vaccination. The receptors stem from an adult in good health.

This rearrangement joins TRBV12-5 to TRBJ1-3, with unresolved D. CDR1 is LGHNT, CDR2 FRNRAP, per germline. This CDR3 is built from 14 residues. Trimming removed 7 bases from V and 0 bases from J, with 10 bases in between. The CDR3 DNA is TGTGCTAGTGAGCCAGTGGGCTCTGGAAACACCATATATTTT. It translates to CASEPVGSGNTIYF. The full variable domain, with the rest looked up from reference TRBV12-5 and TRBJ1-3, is DARVTQTPRHKVTEMGQEVTMRCQPILGHNTVFWYRQTMMQGLELLAYFRNRAPLDDSGMPKDRFSAEMPDATLATLKIQPSEPRDSAVYFCASEPVGSGNTIYFGEGSWLTVV.

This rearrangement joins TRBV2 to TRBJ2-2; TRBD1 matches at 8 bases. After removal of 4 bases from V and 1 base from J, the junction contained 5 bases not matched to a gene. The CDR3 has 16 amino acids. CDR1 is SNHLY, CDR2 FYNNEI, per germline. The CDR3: CASSVSGGLNTGELFF. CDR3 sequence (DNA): TGTGCCAGCAGTGTCTCAGGGGGCTTGAACACCGGGGAGCTGTTTTTT.

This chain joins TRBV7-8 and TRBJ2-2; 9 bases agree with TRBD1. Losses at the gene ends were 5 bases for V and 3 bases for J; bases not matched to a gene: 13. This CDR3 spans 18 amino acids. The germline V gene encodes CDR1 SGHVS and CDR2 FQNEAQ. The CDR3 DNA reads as TGTGCCAGCAGCCCGAAGGCGGGACAGGGATGGGACACCGGGGAGCTGTTTTTT. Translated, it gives CASSPKAGQGWDTGELFF.

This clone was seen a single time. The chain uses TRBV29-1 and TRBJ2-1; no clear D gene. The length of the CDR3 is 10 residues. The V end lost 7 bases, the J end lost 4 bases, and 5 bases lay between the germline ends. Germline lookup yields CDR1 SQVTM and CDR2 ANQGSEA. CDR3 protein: CSAGYNEQFF. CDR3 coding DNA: TGCAGCGCTGGGTACAATGAGCAGTTCTTC.

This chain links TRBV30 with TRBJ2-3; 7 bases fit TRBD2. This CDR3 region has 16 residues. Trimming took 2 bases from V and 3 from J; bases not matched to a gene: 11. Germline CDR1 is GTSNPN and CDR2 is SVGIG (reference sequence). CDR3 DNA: TGTGCCTGGAGTATAAGTGGCGGGGGAAAGACAGATACGCAGTATTTT. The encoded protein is CAWSISGGGKTDTQYF.

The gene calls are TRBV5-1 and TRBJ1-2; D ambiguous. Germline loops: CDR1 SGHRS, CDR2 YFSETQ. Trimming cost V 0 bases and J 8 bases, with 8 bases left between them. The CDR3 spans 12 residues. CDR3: CASSLEGLGYTF. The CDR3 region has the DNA TGCGCCAGCAGCTTGGAAGGGTTGGGCTACACCTTC. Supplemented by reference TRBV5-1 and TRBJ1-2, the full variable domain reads KAGVTQTPRYLIKTRGQQVTLSCSPISGHRSVSWYQQTPGQGLQFLFEYFSETQRNKGNFPGRFSGRQFSNSRSEMNVSTLELGDSALYLCASSLEGLGYTFGSGTRLTVV.

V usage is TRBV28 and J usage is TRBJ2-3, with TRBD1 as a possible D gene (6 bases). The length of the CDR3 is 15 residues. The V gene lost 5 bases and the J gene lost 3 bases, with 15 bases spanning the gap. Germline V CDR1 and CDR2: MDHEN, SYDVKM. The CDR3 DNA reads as TGTGCCAGCAGTCCCCCTACAGGGTTAACAGATACGCAGTATTTT. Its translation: CASSPPTGLTDTQYF.

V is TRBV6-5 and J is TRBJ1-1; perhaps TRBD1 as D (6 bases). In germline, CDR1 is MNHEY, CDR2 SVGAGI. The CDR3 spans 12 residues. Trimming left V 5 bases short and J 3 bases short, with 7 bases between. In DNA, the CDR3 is TGTGCCAGCAGTCCAGGGGACACTGAAGCTTTCTTT. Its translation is CASSPGDTEAFF.

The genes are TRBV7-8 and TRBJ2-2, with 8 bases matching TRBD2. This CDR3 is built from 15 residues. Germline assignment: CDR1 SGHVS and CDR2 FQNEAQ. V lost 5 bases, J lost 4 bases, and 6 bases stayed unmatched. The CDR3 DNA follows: TGTGCCAGCAGCCCTAGCGGGCAAAGCACCGGGGAGCTGTTTTTT. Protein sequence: CASSPSGQSTGELFF.

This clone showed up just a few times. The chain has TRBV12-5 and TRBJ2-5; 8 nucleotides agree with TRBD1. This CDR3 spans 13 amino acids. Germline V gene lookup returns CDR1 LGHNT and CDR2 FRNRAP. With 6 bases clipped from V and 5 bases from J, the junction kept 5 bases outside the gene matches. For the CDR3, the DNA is TGTGCTAGTGGCCAGGGGGCCGCGGAGACCCAGTACTTC. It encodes CASGQGAAETQYF.

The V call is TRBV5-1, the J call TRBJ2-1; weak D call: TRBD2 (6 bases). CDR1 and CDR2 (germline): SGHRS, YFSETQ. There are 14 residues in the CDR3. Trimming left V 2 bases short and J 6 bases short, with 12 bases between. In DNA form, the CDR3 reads TGCGCCAGCAGCTTCGGTACTAGCAGCAATGAGCAGTTCTTC. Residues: CASSFGTSSNEQFF.

The CDR3 reads CASSPRGREGNEQYF. The CDR3, as DNA: TGTGCCAGCAGCCCCCGAGGACGGGAGGGTAACGAGCAGTACTTC. The rearrangement joins TRBV7-9 to TRBJ2-7, with TRBD2 matching 8 bases. Germline V gives CDR1 SEHNR, CDR2 FQNEAQ (reference sequence). The CDR3 runs to 15 residues. J lost 5 bases, V lost 5 bases, and 11 bases had no gene match.

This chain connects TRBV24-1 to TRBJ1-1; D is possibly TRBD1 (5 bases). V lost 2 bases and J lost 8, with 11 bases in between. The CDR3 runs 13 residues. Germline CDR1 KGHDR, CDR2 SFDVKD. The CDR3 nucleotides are TGTGCCACCAGTGATTCTGAGGGACGCGAAGCTTTCTTT. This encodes CATSDSEGREAFF.

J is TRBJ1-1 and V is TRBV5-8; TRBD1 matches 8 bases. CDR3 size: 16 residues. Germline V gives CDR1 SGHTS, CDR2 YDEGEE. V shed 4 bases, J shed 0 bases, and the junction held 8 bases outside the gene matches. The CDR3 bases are TGTGCCAGCAGCATAGGACAGGGTGGGGTGAACACTGAAGCTTTCTTT. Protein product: CASSIGQGGVNTEAFF.

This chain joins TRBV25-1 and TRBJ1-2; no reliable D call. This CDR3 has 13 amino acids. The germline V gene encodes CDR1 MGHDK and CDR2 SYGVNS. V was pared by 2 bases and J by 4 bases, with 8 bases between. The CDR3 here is CASSEGEAYGYTF. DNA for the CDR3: TGTGCCAGCAGTGAAGGGGAGGCCTATGGCTACACCTTC.

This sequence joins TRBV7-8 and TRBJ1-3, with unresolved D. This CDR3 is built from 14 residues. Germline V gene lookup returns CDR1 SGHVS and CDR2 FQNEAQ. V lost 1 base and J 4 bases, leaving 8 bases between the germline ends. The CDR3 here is CASSLVRLGNTIYF. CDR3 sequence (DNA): TGTGCCAGCAGCTTAGTAAGGTTGGGAAACACCATATATTTT. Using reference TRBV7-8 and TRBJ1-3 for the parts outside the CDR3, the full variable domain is GAGVSQSPRYKVAKRGQDVALRCDPISGHVSLFWYQQALGQGPEFLTYFQNEAQLDKSGLPSDRFFAERPEGSVSTLKIQRTQQEDSAVYLCASSLVRLGNTIYFGEGSWLTVV.